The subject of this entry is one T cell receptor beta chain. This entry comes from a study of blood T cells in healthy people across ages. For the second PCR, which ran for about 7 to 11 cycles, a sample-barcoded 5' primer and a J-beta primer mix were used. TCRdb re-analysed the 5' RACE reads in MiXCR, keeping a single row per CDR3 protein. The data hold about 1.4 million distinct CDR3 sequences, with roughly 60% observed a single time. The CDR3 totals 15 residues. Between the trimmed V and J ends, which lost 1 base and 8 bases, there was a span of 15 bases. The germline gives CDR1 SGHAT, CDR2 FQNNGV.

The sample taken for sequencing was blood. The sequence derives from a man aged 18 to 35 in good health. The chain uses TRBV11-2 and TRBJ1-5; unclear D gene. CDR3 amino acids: CASSLGEGYGKPQHF. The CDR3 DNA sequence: TGTGCCAGCAGCTTAGGCGAGGGCTACGGAAAGCCCCAGCATTTT.